This T cell receptor beta chain was captured by sequencing in a study of primary melanoma T cells and metastatic recurrence. Here immunoSEQ multiplex PCR was the method, and the copy in TCRdb shows in-frame clones only, minus some. The sample comprises 2,000 to 2,500 clones, approximately 75% of which are singletons, and around 27% rests with the top ten. The germline V gene encodes CDR1 LNHDA and CDR2 SQIVND (reference sequence). This CDR3 spans 13 amino acids. The ends were cut back, 3 bases at V and 4 bases at J, with 9 bases in the middle. Regarding this clone: Its antigen remains unknown.

Study findings and constraints: Melanomas with T-cell fraction above 20% appeared to have better outcomes.

The patients had surgically resected primary melanoma at risk of metastatic recurrence. The TCR was taken from a human donor with melanoma. Sequencing was performed on melanoma tumor tissue. The J gene is TRBJ1-1, the V gene TRBV19, with a possible D match to TRBD1 (5 bases). CDR3 residues: CASSMGRATEAFF. The CDR3 bases are TGTGCCAGTAGTATGGGCAGGGCCACTGAAGCTTTCTTT.